The 6 T cell receptor beta chains below all came from one sample that was sequenced in a study of siplizumab effects on memory and regulatory T cells. Sequencing used immunoSEQ multiplex PCR; TCRdb keeps in-frame clones, though not all of them. The table includes 90,000 to 120,000 clones, 75% to 95% detected once. Sequencing was performed on CD4+ T cells sorted from blood. Source of these receptors: a human donor in good health. Some clones in this sample may be carry-over from other donors' samples.

The chain has TRBV9 and TRBJ2-7, with D unresolved. With 0 bases removed from V and 6 bases from J, the gap between germline ends came to 13 bases. This CDR3 has 14 residues. Germline CDR1 and CDR2: SGDLS and YYNGEE. The CDR3 region has the DNA TGTGCCAGCAGCGTAGAGGCGTACGGACGCGAGCAGTACTTC. It specifies CASSVEAYGREQYF.

This chain uses TRBV4-1 with TRBJ2-1; 9 bases map to TRBD2. The CDR3 consists of 17 residues. V shed 3 bases, J shed 0 bases, and the junction held 6 bases outside the gene matches. Per germline, CDR1 MGHRA and CDR2 YSYEKL. This CDR3 is CASSQGSGSGSYNEQFF. CDR3 in DNA: TGCGCCAGCAGCCAGGGTAGCGGGAGTGGCTCCTACAATGAGCAGTTCTTC.

The CDR3 coding sequence is TGTGCCAACATTAAACCTCCAGGTCTGGCGCTGGGGGGCTACACCTTC. Protein product: CANIKPPGLALGGYTF. J is TRBJ1-2 and V is TRBV2; D uncertain. The germline gives CDR1 SNHLY, CDR2 FYNNEI. There are 16 residues in the CDR3. Trimming took 10 bases from V and 8 from J, leaving 29 bases between them.

This clone was seen a few times. The V gene is TRBV27, the J gene TRBJ1-2; weak D call: TRBD1 (5 bases). The germline CDR1 and CDR2 sequences are MNHEY and SMNVEV (reference sequence). CDR3 size: 13 residues. Trimming left V 2 bases short and J 4 bases short, with 8 bases between. The DNA of the CDR3 is TGTGCCAGCAGTTTACGGGGCTCCTATGGCTACACCTTC. This translates into CASSLRGSYGYTF.

This clone showed up just a few times. V gene TRBV18 combines with J gene TRBJ2-5; 7 bases are shared with TRBD2. The V gene end was trimmed by 6 bases and the J gene end by 3 bases; junction bases not matched to a gene: 7. The CDR3 has 14 amino acids. CDR1 is KGHSH and CDR2 is LQKENI in the germline V gene. The CDR3 loop reads CASSPAGLEETQYF. CDR3 DNA: TGTGCCAGCTCGCCAGCGGGACTTGAAGAGACCCAGTACTTC.

The genes are TRBV7-6 and TRBJ2-6; D remains ambiguous. The CDR3 covers 15 residues. V lost 3 bases to trimming and J lost 0 bases, with 6 bases between them. Per the germline V gene, CDR1 is SGHVS and CDR2 is FNYEAQ. The CDR3 spells CASSFSSSGANVLTF. CDR3 DNA: TGTGCCAGCAGCTTTTCCTCCTCTGGGGCCAACGTCCTGACTTTC.